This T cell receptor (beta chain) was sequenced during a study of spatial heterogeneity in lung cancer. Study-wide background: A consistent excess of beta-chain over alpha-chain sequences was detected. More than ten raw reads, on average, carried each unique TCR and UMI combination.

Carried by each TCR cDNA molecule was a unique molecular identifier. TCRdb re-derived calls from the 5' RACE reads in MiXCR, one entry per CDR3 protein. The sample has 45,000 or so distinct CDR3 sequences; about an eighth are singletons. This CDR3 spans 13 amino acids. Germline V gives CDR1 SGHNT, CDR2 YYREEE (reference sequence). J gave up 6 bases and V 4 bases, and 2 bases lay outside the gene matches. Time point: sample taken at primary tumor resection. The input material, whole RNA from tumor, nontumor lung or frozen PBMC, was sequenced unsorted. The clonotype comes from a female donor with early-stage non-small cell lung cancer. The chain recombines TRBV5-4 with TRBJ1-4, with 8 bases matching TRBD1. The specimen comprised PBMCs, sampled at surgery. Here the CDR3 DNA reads TGTGCCAGCAGCCAGGGACAGGATGAAAAACTGTTTTTT. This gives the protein CASSQGQDEKLFF.